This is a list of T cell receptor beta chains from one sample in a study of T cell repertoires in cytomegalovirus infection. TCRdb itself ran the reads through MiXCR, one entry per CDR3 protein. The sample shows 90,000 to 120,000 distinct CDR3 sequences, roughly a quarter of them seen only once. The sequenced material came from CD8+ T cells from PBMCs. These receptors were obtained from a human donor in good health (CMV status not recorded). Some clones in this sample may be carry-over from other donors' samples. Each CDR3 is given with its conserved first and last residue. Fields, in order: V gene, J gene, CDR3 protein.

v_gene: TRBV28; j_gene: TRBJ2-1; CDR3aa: CASLRVPTNEQFF
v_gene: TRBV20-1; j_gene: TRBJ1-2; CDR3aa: CSAEGVGYTF
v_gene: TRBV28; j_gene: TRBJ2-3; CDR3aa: CASSLLPFGTDTQYF
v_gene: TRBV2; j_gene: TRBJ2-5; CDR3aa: CASSAGGGSQETQYF
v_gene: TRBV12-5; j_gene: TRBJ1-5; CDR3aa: CASGPQAGADQPQHF
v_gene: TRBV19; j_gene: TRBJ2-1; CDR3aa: CASSMGLDNEQFF
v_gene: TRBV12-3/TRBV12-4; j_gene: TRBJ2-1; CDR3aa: CASGLPSGALNNEQFF
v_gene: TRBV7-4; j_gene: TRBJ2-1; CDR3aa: CASSIEGQGQNEQFF
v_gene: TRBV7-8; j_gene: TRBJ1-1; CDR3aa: CASSSSGSLNSEAFF
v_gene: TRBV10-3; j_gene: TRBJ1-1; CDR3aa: CAIRNPQGATNTEAFF
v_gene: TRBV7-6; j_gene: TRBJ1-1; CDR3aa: CASTIGRNTEAFF
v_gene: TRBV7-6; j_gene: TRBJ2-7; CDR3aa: CASSSTGGEQYF
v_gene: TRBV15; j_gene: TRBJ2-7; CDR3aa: CATSRLGQDGLYEQYF
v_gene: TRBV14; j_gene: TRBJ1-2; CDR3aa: CASSQANSGHRGGYTF
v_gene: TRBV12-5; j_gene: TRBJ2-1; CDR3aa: CASGLVAGGEQFF
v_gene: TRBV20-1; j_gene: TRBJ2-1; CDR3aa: CSARGPVEQFF
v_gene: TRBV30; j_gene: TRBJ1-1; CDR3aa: CAWSLQGEAFF
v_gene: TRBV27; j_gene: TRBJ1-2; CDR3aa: CASSPGGVNYGYTF
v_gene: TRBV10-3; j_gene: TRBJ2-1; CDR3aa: CAISESEGRNEQFF
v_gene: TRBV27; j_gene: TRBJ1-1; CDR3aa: CASSQGTGVWGTEAFF
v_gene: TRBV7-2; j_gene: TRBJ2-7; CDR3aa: CASSPWMGEYEQYF
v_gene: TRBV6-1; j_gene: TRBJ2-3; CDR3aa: CASSSGIAGVTDTQYF
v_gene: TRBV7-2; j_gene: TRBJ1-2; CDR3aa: CASSLVGQSSYGYTF
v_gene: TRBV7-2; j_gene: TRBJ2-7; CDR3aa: CASSPQSSYEQYF
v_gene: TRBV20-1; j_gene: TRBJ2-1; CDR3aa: CSAKPGQQIYNEQFF
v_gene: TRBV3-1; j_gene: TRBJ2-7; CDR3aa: CASSQAVGGRSYEQYF
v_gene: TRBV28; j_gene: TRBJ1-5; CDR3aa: CASSLRGEGGNQPQHF
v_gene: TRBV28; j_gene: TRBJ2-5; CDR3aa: CASSSGLAGGDQETQYF
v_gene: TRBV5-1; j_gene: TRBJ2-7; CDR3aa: CASSTSGTGGHEQYF
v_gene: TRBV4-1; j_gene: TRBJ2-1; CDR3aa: CASSQYLLTGGSSYNEQFF
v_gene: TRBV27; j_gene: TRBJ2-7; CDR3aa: CASSPGGSFREQYF
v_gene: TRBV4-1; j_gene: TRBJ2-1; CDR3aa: CASSQDQGPRREQFF
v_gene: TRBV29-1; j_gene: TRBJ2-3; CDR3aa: CSVPGLATDTQYF
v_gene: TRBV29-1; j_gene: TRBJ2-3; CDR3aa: CSAGTGMHTQYF
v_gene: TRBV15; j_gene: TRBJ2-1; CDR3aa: CATSRVRQSEQFF
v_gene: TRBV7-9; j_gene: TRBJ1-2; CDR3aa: CASSLSAGVDYGYTF
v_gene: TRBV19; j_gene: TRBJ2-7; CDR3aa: CASSIFLGDSYEQYF
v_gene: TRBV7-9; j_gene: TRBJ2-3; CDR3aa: CASSLDLSEDTQYF
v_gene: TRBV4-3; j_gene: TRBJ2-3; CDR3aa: CASSQDVTSGPTDTQYF
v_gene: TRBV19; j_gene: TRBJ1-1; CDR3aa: CASSTPAGVSMNTEAFF
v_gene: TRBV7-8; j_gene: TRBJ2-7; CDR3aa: CASSLEFSGGLTYEQYF
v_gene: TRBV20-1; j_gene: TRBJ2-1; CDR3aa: CSASRDNEQFF
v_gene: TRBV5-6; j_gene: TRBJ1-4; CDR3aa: CASSPRDSPEKLFF
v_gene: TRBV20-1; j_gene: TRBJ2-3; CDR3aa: CSASAGGDTQYF
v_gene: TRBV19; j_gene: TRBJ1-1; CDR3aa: CASSVGTGDSNTEAFF
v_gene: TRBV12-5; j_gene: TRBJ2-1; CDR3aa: CASGRKQGLEQFF
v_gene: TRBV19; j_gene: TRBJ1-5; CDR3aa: CASSRDNNQPQHF
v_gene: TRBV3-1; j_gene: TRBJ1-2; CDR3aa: CATPQGFTSYGYTF
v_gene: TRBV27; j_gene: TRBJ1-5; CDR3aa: CASSQGYSNQPQHF
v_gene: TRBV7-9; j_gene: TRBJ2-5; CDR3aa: CASSLDPLASKETQYF
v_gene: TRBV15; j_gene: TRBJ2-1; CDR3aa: CATSTGALTTDEQFF
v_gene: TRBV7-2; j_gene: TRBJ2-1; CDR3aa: CASSQNPGLAGGQQFF
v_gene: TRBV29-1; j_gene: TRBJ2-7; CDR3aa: CSVGRDSSYEQYF
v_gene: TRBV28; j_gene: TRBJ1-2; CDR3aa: CASSNSGAGGYTF
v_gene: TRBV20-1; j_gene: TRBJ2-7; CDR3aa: CSARAGTSGIYEQYF
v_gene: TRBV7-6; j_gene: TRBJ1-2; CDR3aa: CASSASGTRREGYTF
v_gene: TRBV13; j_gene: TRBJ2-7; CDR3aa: CASSRFPYEQYF
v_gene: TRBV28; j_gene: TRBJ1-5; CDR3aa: CASSFPDWDRAQHF
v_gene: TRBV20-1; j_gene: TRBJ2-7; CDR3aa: CSASQEGAGPSYEQYF